This TCR beta chain was captured in a study of shared clonotypes between healthy human individuals (dated by TCRdb to the early 2020s). Background for the entire study: Three men and a couple of women, aged 18 to 49 years, made up the cohort. For each donor, CD4 naive and CD4 memory were each given three plates, CD8 naive was given two plates, and CD8 memory was given one plate. To estimate repertoire size and how much clonotype sharing occurs between individuals, the study deeply sequenced the blood TCR repertoires of 5 or 6 healthy adults. Libraries were prepared and TCR repertoires were sequenced by different laboratories using diverse techniques, in order to increase sequencing depth and limit assay-specific biases. Leukapheresis yielded between about 0.85 and 9 billion PBMCs per donor. On the study overall, not on this receptor specifically: Because the study included only a small number of donors, the genetic and exposure-history diversity represented was limited. Only blood was sampled, and tissue TCR repertoires likely differ from those in blood. Pairwise subsampling indicated that sequencing depth was expected to affect the degree of clonotype sharing among donors. Even with the large sequencing depth, rarefaction of the sorted-subset datasets indicated that sequencing was incomplete. When several donors were compared, the shared fraction of clonotypes was about 5.4% for naive CD4, less than 4% for naive CD8, more than 2% for memory CD4, and roughly 0.43% for memory CD8. Compared with non-shared clonotypes, clonotypes shared by all four sorted-subset donors had higher generation probabilities. Larger estimated clonotype richness was generally found for naive subsets than for memory subsets.

Using the deep immunoSEQ assay, TCR CDR3 regions were amplified from genomic DNA by multiplex PCR. Extracted genomic DNA from each cell subset was spread evenly across all wells of several immunoSEQ 96-well plates, with each plate serving as a replicate. Each replicate PCR for sorted subsets received around 200 ng genomic DNA, equal to tens of thousands of T cell genomes. Purified libraries were measured with a Qubit 3.0 fluorometer, size-checked on a Bioanalyzer 2100, and measured again with the KAPA Library Quantification kit. Every immunoSEQ 96-well plate was sequenced on a separate single-read 150-cycle Illumina NextSeq 550 flow cell. As for the authors' bioinformatics: The immunoSEQ output contained only junctional sequences without quality scores, so filtering could not match that applied to full-length reads. Sequences were annotated with PyIR, a Python wrapper for IgBLAST v1.9, using IMGT germline references to assign V/J genes and CDR3. Reads were filtered out if the reads had weak V/J assignments (E-value above 1e-6), no CDR3, stop codons, out-of-frame junctions, or ambiguous translated residues. V3J clonotypes were defined by identical inferred V gene, J gene, and CDR3 amino acid sequence. The percentage overlap between two repertoires was calculated by dividing the number of shared unique clonotypes by the size of the smaller repertoire. Repertoire richness was assessed with RTK rarefaction, the Chao1 estimator, and Recon v2.1 estimates of unobserved clonotypes. Generation probabilities for all TCRbeta clonotypes obtained by the gDNA method from a few donors were computed using OLGA. Not all clones reach the TCRdb copy of this immuneACCESS table, which keeps in-frame sequences only. Checked studies attribute under half of the gap to unresolved V genes and leave the rest unexplained. Clone size and V and J calls were adopted from that table, with D and trimming inferred from the DNA. The sample has about 2.1 million clones on record, under 95% of them singletons. Together, the top ten hold more than 1.5% of the sample.

From the cysteine up to the phenylalanine, the CDR3 has a length of 13 residues. Of the read, only the CDR3 DNA is kept; its 39 bases are in frame from base 1. Deletion took 3 bases off V and 2 bases off J, with a span of 8 bases between the germline ends. CDR1 and CDR2 are read off the germline V gene (reference sequence) as MNHEY and SMNVEV. For the CD8 naive samples, CD45RO-negative cells were positively selected for CCR7, yielding a CD45RA+CCR7+ population from which TemRA cells were excluded. The donors were healthy, HIV-negative adults who had no recently reported acute infections or vaccinations. Every donor was a Caucasian adult living in Nashville, Tennessee, USA. Blood was collected by leukapheresis, and PBMCs were isolated by Ficoll-Histopaque density gradient centrifugation and then cryopreserved in liquid nitrogen vapor phase. Analytical flow cytometry was used to check the purity and quantity of every magnetically sorted T cell population. Genomic DNA was isolated from every sorted fraction and measured by UV absorbance on a Nanodrop 2000c.

This clone was detected only a few times. What this receptor recognizes is not known. Per-nucleotide qualities are absent, and no much larger clonotype sits a single base away. Other nucleotide sequences in the sample specify the same CDR3. The source of this sequence is a man aged 18 to 29 in good health. Some clones in this sample may be carry-over from other donors' samples. The chain joins TRBV27 to TRBJ2-7, and possibly TRBD2, on 6 matching bases. The sample was naive CD8+ T cells from PBMCs. According to the study, the label for this sample's cell subset or site signals: CD45RA+CCR7+. The DNA sequence is TGTGCCAGCAGTTTGGGCGGGACCTACGAGCAGTACTTC. It codes for CASSLGGTYEQYF.